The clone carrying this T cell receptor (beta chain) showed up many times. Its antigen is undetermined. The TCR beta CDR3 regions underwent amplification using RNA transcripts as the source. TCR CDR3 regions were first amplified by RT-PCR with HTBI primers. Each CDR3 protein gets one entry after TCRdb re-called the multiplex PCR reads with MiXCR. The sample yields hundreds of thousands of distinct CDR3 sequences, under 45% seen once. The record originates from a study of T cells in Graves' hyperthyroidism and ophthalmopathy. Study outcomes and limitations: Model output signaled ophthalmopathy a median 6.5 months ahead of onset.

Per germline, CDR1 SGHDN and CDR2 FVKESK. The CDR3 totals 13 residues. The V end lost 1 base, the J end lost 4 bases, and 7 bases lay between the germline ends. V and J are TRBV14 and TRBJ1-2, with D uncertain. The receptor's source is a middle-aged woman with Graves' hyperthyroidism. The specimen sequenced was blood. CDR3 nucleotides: TGTGCCAGCAGCCAAGGGCAGGTCTATGGCTACACCTTC. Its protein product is CASSQGQVYGYTF.